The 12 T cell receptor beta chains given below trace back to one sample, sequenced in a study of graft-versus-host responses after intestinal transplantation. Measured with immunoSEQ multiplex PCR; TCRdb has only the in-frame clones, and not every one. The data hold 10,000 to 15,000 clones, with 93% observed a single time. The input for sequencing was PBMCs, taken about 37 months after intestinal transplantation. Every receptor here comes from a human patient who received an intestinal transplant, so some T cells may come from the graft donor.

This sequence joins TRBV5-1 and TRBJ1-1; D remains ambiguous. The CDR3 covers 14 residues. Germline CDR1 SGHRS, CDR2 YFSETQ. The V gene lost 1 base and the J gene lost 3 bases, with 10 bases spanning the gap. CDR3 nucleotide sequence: TGCGCCAGCAGCTTGCTGGTCCTGGACACTGAAGCTTTCTTT. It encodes CASSLLVLDTEAFF.

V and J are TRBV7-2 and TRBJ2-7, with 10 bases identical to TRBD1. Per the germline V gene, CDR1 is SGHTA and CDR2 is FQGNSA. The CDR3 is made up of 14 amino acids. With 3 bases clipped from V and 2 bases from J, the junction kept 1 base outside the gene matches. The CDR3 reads CASSFGTGAYEQYF. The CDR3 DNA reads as TGTGCCAGCAGCTTTGGGACAGGGGCCTACGAGCAGTACTTC.

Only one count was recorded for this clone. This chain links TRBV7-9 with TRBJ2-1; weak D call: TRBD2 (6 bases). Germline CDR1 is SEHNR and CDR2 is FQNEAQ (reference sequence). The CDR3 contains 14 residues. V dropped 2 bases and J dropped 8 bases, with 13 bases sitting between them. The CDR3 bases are TGTGCCAGCAGCTTATCGGGGGTTTGGGATGAGCAGTTCTTC. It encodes CASSLSGVWDEQFF.

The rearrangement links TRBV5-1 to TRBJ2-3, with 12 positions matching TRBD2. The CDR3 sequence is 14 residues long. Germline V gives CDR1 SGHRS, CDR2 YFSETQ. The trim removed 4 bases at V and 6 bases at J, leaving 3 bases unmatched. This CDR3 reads CASSPGTSGDTQYF. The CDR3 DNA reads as TGCGCCAGCAGCCCGGGGACTAGCGGGGATACGCAGTATTTT.

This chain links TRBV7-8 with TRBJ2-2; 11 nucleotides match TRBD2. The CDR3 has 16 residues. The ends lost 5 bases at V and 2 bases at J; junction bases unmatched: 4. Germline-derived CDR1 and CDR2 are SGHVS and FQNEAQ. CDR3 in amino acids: CASSTSGGTNTGELFF. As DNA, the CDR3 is TGTGCCAGCAGCACTAGCGGGGGCACTAACACCGGGGAGCTGTTTTTT.

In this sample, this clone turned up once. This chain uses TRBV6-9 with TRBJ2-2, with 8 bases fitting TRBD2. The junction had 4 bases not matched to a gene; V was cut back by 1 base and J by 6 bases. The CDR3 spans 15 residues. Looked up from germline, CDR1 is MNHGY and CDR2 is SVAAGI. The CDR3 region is CASSYWGTRPGELFF. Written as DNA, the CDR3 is TGTGCCAGCAGTTATTGGGGGACTAGGCCCGGGGAGCTGTTTTTT.

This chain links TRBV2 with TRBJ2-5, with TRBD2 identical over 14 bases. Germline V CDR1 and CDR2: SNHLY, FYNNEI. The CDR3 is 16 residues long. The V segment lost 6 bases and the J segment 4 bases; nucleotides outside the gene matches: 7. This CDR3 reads CASRKTSGGAGETQYF. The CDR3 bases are TGTGCCAGCAGAAAGACTAGCGGGGGGGCCGGAGAGACCCAGTACTTC.

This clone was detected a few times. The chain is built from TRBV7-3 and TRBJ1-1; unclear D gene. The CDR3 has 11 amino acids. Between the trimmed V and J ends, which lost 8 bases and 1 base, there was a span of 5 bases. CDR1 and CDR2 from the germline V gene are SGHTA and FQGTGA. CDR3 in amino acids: CASGWNTEAFF. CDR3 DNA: TGTGCCAGCGGGTGGAACACTGAAGCTTTCTTT.

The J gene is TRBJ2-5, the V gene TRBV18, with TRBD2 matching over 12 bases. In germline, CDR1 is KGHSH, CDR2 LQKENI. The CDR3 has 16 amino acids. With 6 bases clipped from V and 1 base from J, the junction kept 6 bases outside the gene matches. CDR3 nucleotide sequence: TGTGCCAGCTCTCTCACACTAGCGGGGGGCCAAGAGACCCAGTACTTC. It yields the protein CASSLTLAGGQETQYF.

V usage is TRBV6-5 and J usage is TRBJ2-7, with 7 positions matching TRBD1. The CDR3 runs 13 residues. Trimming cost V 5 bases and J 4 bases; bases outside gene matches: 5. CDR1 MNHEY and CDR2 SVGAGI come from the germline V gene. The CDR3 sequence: CASSPWTGYEQYF. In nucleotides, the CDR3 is TGTGCCAGCAGTCCCTGGACAGGATACGAGCAGTACTTC.

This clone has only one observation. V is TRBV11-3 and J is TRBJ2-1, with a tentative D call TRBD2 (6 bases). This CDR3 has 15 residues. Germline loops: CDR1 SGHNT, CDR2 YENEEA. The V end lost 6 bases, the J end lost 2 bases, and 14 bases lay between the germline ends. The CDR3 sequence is CASSVMGGPYNEQFF. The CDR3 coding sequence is TGTGCCAGCAGTGTGATGGGGGGACCCTACAATGAGCAGTTCTTC.

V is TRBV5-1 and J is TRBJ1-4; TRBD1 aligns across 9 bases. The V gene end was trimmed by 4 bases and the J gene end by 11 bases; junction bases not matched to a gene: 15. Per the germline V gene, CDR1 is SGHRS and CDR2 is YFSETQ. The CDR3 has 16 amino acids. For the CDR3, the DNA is TGCGCCAGCAGCCCGTTCGTGGGACAGGGATCAGAGAAACTGTTTTTT. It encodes CASSPFVGQGSEKLFF.